The rows below give T cell receptor beta chains drawn from one sample of a study of T cells in Graves' hyperthyroidism and ophthalmopathy. One entry per CDR3 protein, called by TCRdb with MiXCR from the multiplex PCR reads. The sample includes about 610,000 distinct CDR3 sequences, around 45% of them seen just once. Sequenced input: peripheral blood or thyroid tissue (not recorded which). Receptor source: a woman under 30 with Graves' hyperthyroidism. Each CDR3 is given with its conserved first and last residue. The D gene is left open where the match is weak. Clone sizes are given selectively: once, few, many, or a class where the clone is expanded.

clone size	J gene	V gene	D gene	CDR3 DNA	CDR3 protein
NA	TRBJ1-2	TRBV2	NA	TGTGCCAGCAGGAACCGCCGCTCGGATGGCTACACCTTC	CASRNRRSDGYTF
many	TRBJ1-4	TRBV19	NA	TGTGCCAGTAGTACACCTGCAACTAATGAAAAACTGTTTTTT	CASSTPATNEKLFF
NA	TRBJ2-7	TRBV2	TRBD2	TGTGCCAGCAGCCGCCAGCGGGAGTTAAGGTACGAGCAGTGCTTC	CASSRQRELRYEQCF
NA	TRBJ1-2	TRBV29-1	NA	TGCAGCTTGCGGACGGCCCCTAACTATGGCTACACCTTC	CSLRTAPNYGYTF
NA	TRBJ1-2	TRBV7-9	NA	TGCGCCAGCAGCCAAGGACGCCCTAGCGGGAAAAGCTACACCTTC	CASSQGRPSGKSYTF
NA	TRBJ2-5	TRBV20-1	NA	TGCAGTGCTAGAGGGACTACCTGGGGGACCCAGTACTTC	CSARGTTWGTQYF
NA	TRBJ1-1	TRBV6-5	NA	TGTGCCAGCACACTAGGGGAGGGGGGAGCTTTCTTT	CASTLGEGGAFF
many	TRBJ1-2	TRBV9	TRBD1	TGTGCCAGCAGCGTATCGGGGACAGCCTATGGCTACACCTTC	CASSVSGTAYGYTF
NA	TRBJ1-2	TRBV7-2	NA	TGTGCCATCGGGGTAGCGGGGCTGAACTATGGCTACACCTTC	CAIGVAGLNYGYTF
NA	TRBJ1-1	TRBV7-3	TRBD1	TGTGCCAGCAGCCTCGGAGGAGAGGGGGCTTCTGAAGCTTTCTTT	CASSLGGEGASEAFF
once	TRBJ2-3	TRBV12-3/TRBV12-4	NA	TGTGCCAGCAGTTTCGGGGCCCACACAGATACGCAGTATTTT	CASSFGAHTDTQYF
NA	TRBJ2-5	TRBV7-2	TRBD2	TGTGCCAGCAGACGGACTAGCGGGTTGGAGACCCAGTACTTC	CASRRTSGLETQYF
many	TRBJ1-2	TRBV18	NA	TGTGCCAGCTCACCAACGGCGGTGGGGTATGGCTACACCTTC	CASSPTAVGYGYTF
NA	TRBJ1-1	TRBV29-1	NA	TGCAGCGTAGCGCGGGGCAGGAACACTGAAGCTTTCTTT	CSVARGRNTEAFF
NA	TRBJ2-3	TRBV24-1	NA	TGTGCCACCAGTGATTTTGGAGCCCAGAATGGAGATACGCAGTATTTT	CATSDFGAQNGDTQYF
many	TRBJ1-4	TRBV7-9	TRBD1	TGTGCCAGCAGCCAAACGCCGACAGGGGTTGAAAAACTGTTTTTT	CASSQTPTGVEKLFF
few	TRBJ2-7	TRBV27	TRBD1	TGTGCCAGCAGTTCCCCCCGCAGGGGGAGATACGAGCAGTACTTC	CASSSPRRGRYEQYF
NA	TRBJ1-5	TRBV10-3	TRBD1	TGTGCCACCAGTGCCGACAGGGGAAGCGAGCATTTT	CATSADRGSEHF
NA	TRBJ1-4	TRBV2	TRBD1	TGTGCCAGCGGATGGGGGACAGGGAGAAACGAAAAACTGTTTTTT	CASGWGTGRNEKLFF
NA	TRBJ1-6	TRBV7-9	NA	TGTGCCAGCAGCGCGGGCAATTCACCCCTCCACTTT	CASSAGNSPLHF
NA	TRBJ2-5	TRBV7-9	TRBD2	TGTGCCAGCAGCACCGGAGCGGGAGATGTAAAGACCCAGTACTTC	CASSTGAGDVKTQYF
many	TRBJ1-1	TRBV10-2	NA	TGCGCCAGCACCCACAGGGCCCTCATGAACACTGAAGCTTTCTTT	CASTHRALMNTEAFF
many	TRBJ1-1	TRBV5-1	TRBD1	TGCGCCAGCAGCTGGGGAGGGACAGCCCGGAACACTGAAGCTTTCTTT	CASSWGGTARNTEAFF
many	TRBJ1-5	TRBV12-3/TRBV12-4	NA	TGTGCCAGCAGTTTGGCAGGGAGGAGCAATCAGCCCCAGCATTTT	CASSLAGRSNQPQHF
NA	TRBJ2-2	TRBV11-3	NA	TGTGCCAGCAGCCGGGGGGCGCTAACCGGGGAGCTGTTTTTT	CASSRGALTGELFF
once	TRBJ2-1	TRBV15	TRBD2	TGTGCCACCAGCAGAGATCTGGGACTAGCGGGAAACAATGAGCAGTTCTTC	CATSRDLGLAGNNEQFF
many	TRBJ1-5	TRBV24-1	NA	TGTGCCACCAGTGATCCCCTGACAGGAAACAATCAGCCCCAGCATTTT	CATSDPLTGNNQPQHF
many	TRBJ2-7	TRBV20-1	NA	TGCAGTGCTAGAGATATTTACGAGCAGTACTTC	CSARDIYEQYF
many	TRBJ1-3	TRBV13	NA	TGTGCCAGCAGTCACAGGGTTCTTGGAAACACCATATATTTT	CASSHRVLGNTIYF
few	TRBJ2-2	TRBV6-5	NA	TGTGCCAGCACCGAAGGCCCTGGTACCACCGGGGAGCTGTTTTTT	CASTEGPGTTGELFF
once	TRBJ2-6	TRBV20-1	NA	TGCAGTGCTAGTCCCCGGGCTGGGGCCAACGTCCTGACTTTC	CSASPRAGANVLTF
NA	TRBJ2-3	TRBV2	NA	TGTGCCAGCAGGGACAGTCCCAGCACAGATACGCAGTATTTT	CASRDSPSTDTQYF
NA	TRBJ2-5	TRBV3-1	NA	TGTGCCAGCAGCCAAGTTGGGCAGGAGGGGGAGACCCAGTACTTC	CASSQVGQEGETQYF
many	TRBJ1-2	TRBV19	NA	TGTGCCAGTAGTATAGATTGGCAATTGAACTATGGCTACACCTTC	CASSIDWQLNYGYTF
NA	TRBJ1-2	TRBV10-3	TRBD1	TGTGCCATCAGCCGGGACAGGGCCAACTATGGCTACACCTTC	CAISRDRANYGYTF
few	TRBJ2-3	TRBV5-1	TRBD1	TGCGCCAGCAGCTTCGGGACAGGGAGCACAGATACGCAGTATTTT	CASSFGTGSTDTQYF
NA	TRBJ2-7	TRBV29-1	TRBD2	TGCAGCGGGGGACTAGCGGGGGCCTCCTACGAGCAGTACTTC	CSGGLAGASYEQYF
NA	TRBJ2-6	TRBV9	NA	NA	CASSVGWGGSQPQHFGDGANVLTF
NA	TRBJ1-4	TRBV12-3/TRBV12-4	NA	TGTGCCAGCAGCTCCTGGGACTTCGAAGGAGAAAAACTGTTTTTT	CASSSWDFEGEKLFF
NA	TRBJ2-7	TRBV20-1	TRBD2	TGCAGTGCTAGTAGCGGGAGGGTGATCGAGCAGTACTTC	CSASSGRVIEQYF
many	TRBJ2-7	TRBV20-1	NA	TGCAGTGCTAGAGAGGGGCAGGGTGCGTACGAGCAGTACTTC	CSAREGQGAYEQYF
NA	TRBJ2-7	TRBV20-1	TRBD2	TGCAGTGCTAGAGATTTGGCTAGCGGGAGGGCCTACGAGCAGTACTTC	CSARDLASGRAYEQYF
many	TRBJ2-7	TRBV19	NA	TGTGCCAGTAAATGGGACGGGAAATCCTACGAGCAGTACTTC	CASKWDGKSYEQYF
few	TRBJ1-4	TRBV30	NA	TGTGCCTGGAGCAGGGGCGCTAATGAAAAACTGTTTTTT	CAWSRGANEKLFF
NA	TRBJ2-7	TRBV20-1	NA	TGCAGTGCGGGACCAGGGAATCACGAGCAGTACTTC	CSAGPGNHEQYF
NA	TRBJ2-5	TRBV2	TRBD2	TGTGCCAGCAGTGCTGCGGGAGGGCCGGGAGAGACCCAGTACTTC	CASSAAGGPGETQYF
NA	TRBJ1-1	TRBV29-1	TRBD1	TGCAGCGTTGTAGGGGGCCGGCCAGGAACTGAAGCTTTCTTT	CSVVGGRPGTEAFF
NA	TRBJ2-5	TRBV7-2	NA	TGTGCCAGCAGCCTATCAGGGGACACCGGGGAGACCCAGTACTTC	CASSLSGDTGETQYF
NA	TRBJ1-1	TRBV20-1	NA	TGCAGTGCTAGAGATGACCGTCTGAACACTGAAGCTTTCTTT	CSARDDRLNTEAFF
many	TRBJ1-3	TRBV4-1	NA	TGCGCCAGCAGCCAAGATGGGAAGGGTGGAAACACCATATATTTT	CASSQDGKGGNTIYF
NA	TRBJ1-5	TRBV15	TRBD1	TGTGCCCCCCGGACAGGGGTTAGTCAGCCCCAGCATTTT	CAPRTGVSQPQHF
NA	TRBJ1-5	TRBV20-1	NA	TGCAGTGCTAGAGGGGGACTAGCGGGATTTTCGGAGACCCAGCATTTT	CSARGGLAGFSETQHF
NA	TRBJ1-2	TRBV20-1	TRBD1	TGCAGTGCTCTAGGACAGGCTAACTATGGCTACACCTTC	CSALGQANYGYTF